This TCR beta chain was documented in a study of neoadjuvant anti-PD-1 for oral cavity cancer. Notes on the study in general: PBMC Gini-index clonality exceeded responders' in non-responders post-nivolumab.

Stage II-IVA oral cavity squamous cell carcinoma was new and untreated by systemic or radiation therapy. Analysis of PBMCs was direct, with no culture step. This clone was counted a few times. The antigen remains unidentified. Profiled with immunoSEQ multiplex PCR; TCRdb holds only in-frame clones, not every one. Of 12,000 to 15,000 clones listed, roughly two thirds were seen once; the top ten hold 2% to 2.5%. The V gene end was trimmed by 6 bases and the J gene end by 8 bases; junction bases not matched to a gene: 5. The CDR3 contains 13 residues. Germline-derived CDR1 and CDR2 are LGHNA and YNFKEQ. V gene TRBV4-2 combines with J gene TRBJ2-1; TRBD1 agrees at 9 bases. The receptor comes from a person aged 35-79 years with oral cavity squamous cell carcinoma. The specimen was PBMCs, collected before nivolumab (anti-PD-1) treatment. The CDR3: CASRPGQGYEQFF. In DNA form, the CDR3 reads TGTGCCAGCAGACCGGGACAGGGCTATGAGCAGTTCTTC.